This TCR beta chain derives from a study of T-cell reconstitution after alpha-beta-depleted transplantation in children. Study results and caveats: Newly made T cells mostly supplied T-cell counts and diversity one year after transplant. Alpha-beta T cells about two months after transplant reportedly derived from several hundred expanded graft clones. Some patients' high day-60 TCRbeta diversity was attributed to recipient cells surviving conditioning.

Looked up from germline, CDR1 is MNHEY and CDR2 is SMNVEV (reference sequence). Germline trimming cut 3 bases from V and 2 bases from J; bases unmatched to any gene: 12. The CDR3 covers 17 residues. The authors prepared the TCRbeta library with unique molecular identifiers. MiXCR was run by TCRdb on the PCR reads, yielding one entry per CDR3 protein. The table records 250,000 to 400,000 distinct CDR3 sequences, approximately 20% of them present only once. Notes on this clonotype: Antigen unknown.

The source material was PBMCs, mostly from graft donor cells, sampled 180 days after TCRalphabeta/CD19-depleted stem cell transplant. The J gene is TRBJ2-7, the V gene TRBV27, with 8 positions matching TRBD1. The TCR comes from a male patient aged 5 to 17 who had a stem cell transplant for acute lymphoblastic leukemia, so the T cells may come from the graft donor. CDR3 nucleotide sequence: TGTGCCAGCAGTTTCGCCTCAGGACAGGGCTCAACCTACGAGCAGTACTTC. It specifies CASSFASGQGSTYEQYF.